This entry lists 3 T cell receptor beta chains sequenced from one sample in a study of cytomegalovirus exposure and HLA in healthy donors. The PCR made use of 60 Vbeta and 13 Jbeta primers. Data came from immunoSEQ multiplex PCR; TCRdb stores just in-frame clones and leaves some out. The sample holds some 150,000 clones, roughly four fifths seen once. Sequenced sample: PBMCs. These receptors were collected from a female donor in good health and CMV-seronegative.

The chain has TRBV5-1 and TRBJ1-2, with D possibly TRBD1 on 6 matching bases. V lost 4 bases and J lost 0, with 13 bases in between. The germline V gene encodes CDR1 SGHRS and CDR2 YFSETQ. CDR3 size: 15 residues. CDR3 amino acids: CASSLGQPTNYGYTF. In DNA form, the CDR3 reads TGCGCCAGCAGCCTAGGACAGCCTACTAACTATGGCTACACCTTC.

This clone was found a few times. The rearrangement joins TRBV27 to TRBJ1-1, with 7 bases matching TRBD1. The CDR3 has 14 amino acids. J was trimmed by 5 bases and V by 6 bases; bases with no gene match: 9. CDR1 is MNHEY, CDR2 SMNVEV, per germline (reference sequence). In DNA form, the CDR3 reads TGTGCCAGCAGCAACTCTCAGGGGGTTACTGAAGCTTTCTTT. Protein product: CASSNSQGVTEAFF.

The chain combines TRBV19 with TRBJ1-3; D remains unclear. V was pared by 0 bases and J by 4 bases, with 4 bases between. Per the germline V gene, CDR1 is LNHDA and CDR2 is SQIVND (reference sequence). The CDR3 length is 13 residues. The CDR3 sequence: CASSIDQGNTIYF. DNA of the CDR3: TGTGCCAGTAGTATAGATCAAGGAAACACCATATATTTT. The variable domain in full, completed from reference TRBV19 and TRBJ1-3, reads DGGITQSPKYLFRKEGQNVTLSCEQNLNHDAMYWYRQDPGQGLRLIYYSQIVNDFQKGDIAEGYSVSREKKESFPLTVTSAQKNPTAFYLCASSIDQGNTIYFGEGSWLTVV.